This T cell receptor (beta chain) is from a study of shared clonotypes between healthy human individuals. Study observations and caveats: In contrast to clonotypes shared by all four donors, non-shared clonotypes had lower generation probabilities.

Adult donors, all healthy and HIV-negative, had no recent acute infections or vaccinations. Negatively enriched CD4+ T cells were divided by CD45RA into naive and memory. When replicate PCRs were run on sorted subsets, they used approximately 210 ng DNA, approximately 33,000 T cell genomes. Repertoires were generated with immunoSEQ multiplex PCR, while TCRdb's copy carries only in-frame clones and drops some. The sample lists some 2,000,000 clones, under 97% seen once, with roughly 0.13% in the top ten. In regard to this clone: Its antigen is undetermined.

Germline V gene sequence: CDR1 SNHLY, CDR2 FYNNEI. The CDR3 consists of 13 residues. V was trimmed by 6 bases and J by 6 bases, leaving 9 bases between them. This sequence was found in a man between 18 and 29 years old in good health. V usage is TRBV2 and J usage is TRBJ1-6; D is ambiguous. Sequencing was done on a sample of naive CD4+ T cells sorted from blood. Described subset: CD45RA+ positively selected. CDR3 sequence (DNA): TGTGCCAGCAGCCAGGTGATTAATTCACCCCTCCACTTT. It is translated as CASSQVINSPLHF.